Shown below are 8 T cell receptor beta chains from a single sample sequenced in a study of T cells in Graves' hyperthyroidism and ophthalmopathy. The TCR beta CDR3 regions underwent amplification using RNA transcripts as the source. With the HTBI primer set, the TCR CDR3 went through a first round of RT-PCR. MiXCR, run by TCRdb on the multiplex PCR reads, gives a single entry per CDR3 protein. The data show some 420,000 distinct CDR3 sequences, about an eighth seen once. What was sequenced was blood. These receptors were taken from a woman between 18 and 29 years old with Graves' hyperthyroidism.

This clonotype was detected ten times or more. The chain links TRBV29-1 to TRBJ1-2, with D hard to call. V dropped 6 bases and J dropped 8 bases, with 19 bases sitting between them. CDR1 and CDR2 from the germline V gene are SQVTM and ANQGSEA. CDR3 length equals 13 residues. CDR3 sequence: CSVRGSGSYGYTF. CDR3 nucleotide sequence: TGCAGCGTCCGGGGATCAGGATCTTACGGCTACACCTTC.

This rearrangement joins TRBV9 to TRBJ1-4; 7 positions agree with TRBD1. The CDR3 sequence is 15 residues long. V was pared by 3 bases and J by 7 bases, with 9 bases of the junction left unmatched. Germline lookup yields CDR1 SGDLS and CDR2 YYNGEE. Here the CDR3 DNA reads TGTGCCAGCAGCGAACGGACAGGTCTTGGTGAAAAACTGTTTTTT. Amino acids: CASSERTGLGEKLFF.

This clonotype showed up many times. V usage is TRBV28 and J usage is TRBJ2-7; 8 bases are a match to TRBD2. The CDR3 totals 15 residues. V shed 2 bases, J shed 4 bases, and the junction held 7 bases outside the gene matches. In germline, CDR1 is MDHEN, CDR2 SYDVKM. CDR3 in DNA: TGTGCCAGCAGTTTAGTGGCGGGAGGAAAGTACGAGCAGTACTTC. Translating gives CASSLVAGGKYEQYF.

Ten or more counts support this clonotype. The chain recombines TRBV11-2 with TRBJ2-5, with no clear D. The ends were cut back, 1 base at V and 0 bases at J, with 9 bases in the middle. CDR1 is SGHAT, CDR2 FQNNGV, per germline. The CDR3 is 15 residues long. The CDR3 spells CASSLVMGYQETQYF. Here the CDR3 DNA reads TGTGCCAGCAGCTTAGTTATGGGGTACCAAGAGACCCAGTACTTC.

This clonotype was counted at least ten times. With a much larger clone just one base away, this may be a read error. J is TRBJ2-7 and V is TRBV27; D ambiguous. V lost 6 bases to trimming and J lost 0 bases, with 9 bases between them. The CDR3 loop spans 13 amino acids. The germline CDR1 and CDR2 sequences are MNHEY and SMNVEV (reference sequence). In DNA form, the CDR3 reads TGTGCCAGCAGCCGGGCCAACTCCTACGAGCAGTACTTC. It specifies CASSRANSYEQYF.

The chain couples TRBV30 to TRBJ2-7; D tentatively fits TRBD1 or TRBD2 (7 bases each). CDR3 size: 15 residues. Trimming pared 0 bases from V and 4 bases from J, leaving 16 bases between. Looked up from germline, CDR1 is GTSNPN and CDR2 is SVGIG (reference sequence). In nucleotides, the CDR3 is TGTGCCTGGAGTGTAGGGCCAGGGGGGGTTTACGAGCAGTACTTC. This sequence encodes CAWSVGPGGVYEQYF.

V gene TRBV28 combines with J gene TRBJ2-5; D is undetermined. V lost 8 bases to trimming and J lost 5 bases, with 21 bases between them. The CDR3 runs 15 residues. The germline gives CDR1 MDHEN, CDR2 SYDVKM. The DNA for the CDR3 is TGTGCCAGCTCACGCCCTCCGGGCCACGGGGAGACCCAGTACTTC. Translating it yields CASSRPPGHGETQYF.

This clonotype was seen at least ten times. The chain joins TRBV28 to TRBJ2-5; no firm D call. Looked up from germline, CDR1 is MDHEN and CDR2 is SYDVKM. V lost 2 bases and J lost 2, with 12 bases in between. The CDR3 is 15 amino acids. This chain's CDR3 is CASSLGGLRQETQYF. CDR3 in DNA: TGTGCCAGCAGTTTAGGTGGCTTGCGGCAAGAGACCCAGTACTTC.